This TCR beta chain emerged from a study of T cell changes during pregnancy in multiple sclerosis. The ends lost 1 base at V and 0 bases at J; junction bases unmatched: 4. Germline V gives CDR1 SGDLS, CDR2 YYNGEE. CDR3 size: 16 residues. Method: immunoSEQ multiplex PCR; TCRdb's copy keeps in-frame clones and lacks some. Among some 85,000 clones, roughly 94% were seen once, and the ten largest hold around 0.84%. The source of this sequence is a female donor with multiple sclerosis, enrolled in a pregnancy study. V usage is TRBV9 and J usage is TRBJ2-5; TRBD1 agrees at 9 bases. Sequencing used peripheral blood, obtained in the third trimester of pregnancy. DNA of the CDR3: TGTGCCAGCAGCGTAAGGGACAGGGCGTACCAAGAGACCCAGTACTTC. Its protein is CASSVRDRAYQETQYF.